A single sample is the source of the 26 T cell receptor beta chains below, sequenced in a study of CD8 T cells in Susac syndrome. RNA, at about 0.45 to 1 ug, was reverse transcribed with random hexamers. MiXCR, applied by TCRdb to the immunoSEQ multiplex PCR reads, yields one record per CDR3 protein. The sample holds a few hundred thousand distinct CDR3 sequences; about 91% are singletons and the top ten take 0.18%. The sample comprised CD8+ T cells from PBMCs. These receptors all stem from a human donor with multiple sclerosis.

This sequence joins TRBV20-1 and TRBJ2-5; D gene ambiguous. Germline loops: CDR1 DFQATT, CDR2 SNEGSKA (reference sequence). The CDR3 has 13 amino acids. V was shortened by 6 bases and J by 1 base, with 12 bases between the two germline ends. CDR3: CSADRPLQETQYF. CDR3 nucleotide sequence: TGCAGTGCGGACCGTCCACTCCAAGAGACCCAGTACTTC.

The chain recombines TRBV4-3 with TRBJ1-2; 11 bases fit TRBD1. The CDR3 sequence is 15 residues long. The trim removed 0 bases at V and 8 bases at J, leaving 5 bases unmatched. Per the germline V gene, CDR1 is LGHNA and CDR2 is YSLEER. The chain's CDR3 is CASSQDLGQGEGYTF. As DNA, the CDR3 is TGCGCCAGCAGCCAAGATCTGGGACAGGGGGAAGGCTACACCTTC.

This rearrangement joins TRBV20-1 to TRBJ2-5; weak D call: TRBD2 (6 bases). Trimming removed 4 bases at V and 2 bases at J, with 11 bases between. This CDR3 spans 13 amino acids. Germline V gene data show CDR1 as DFQATT and CDR2 as SNEGSKA (reference sequence). This CDR3 is CSANRDFQETQYF. CDR3 coding DNA: TGCAGTGCTAACCGGGACTTTCAAGAGACCCAGTACTTC.

This clonotype was seen more than once but under ten times. This chain joins TRBV30 and TRBJ2-2, with 8 bases aligning to TRBD1. Germline CDR1 reads GTSNPN; CDR2 reads SVGIG (reference sequence). The CDR3 is 15 residues long. V was pared by 0 bases and J by 1 base, with 1 base of the junction left unmatched. CDR3 protein: CAWSVGTGNTGELFF. The CDR3 coding sequence is TGTGCCTGGAGTGTCGGGACAGGGAACACCGGGGAGCTGTTTTTT.

The chain joins TRBV14 to TRBJ2-3, with D possibly TRBD1 on 6 matching bases. The CDR3 is 14 amino acids. The germline V gene has CDR1 SGHDN and CDR2 FVKESK. V was shortened by 8 bases and J by 4 bases, with 16 bases between the two germline ends. The CDR3 DNA sequence: TGTGCCAGCGCGGCGCAGGGGTCGCCAGATACGCAGTATTTT. This encodes CASAAQGSPDTQYF.

The chain combines TRBV6-6 with TRBJ2-7; 7 bases match TRBD1. The ends lost 4 bases at V and 2 bases at J; junction bases unmatched: 8. Germline CDR1 reads MNHNY; CDR2 reads SVGAGI (reference sequence). The CDR3 runs to 15 residues. CDR3 residues: CASSSTGTATYEQYF. The CDR3 nucleotides read TGTGCCAGCAGTTCGACCGGGACAGCGACCTACGAGCAGTACTTC.

This chain joins TRBV28 and TRBJ2-7, with 11 nucleotides matching TRBD2. Looked up from germline, CDR1 is MDHEN and CDR2 is SYDVKM. After removal of 3 bases from V and 0 bases from J, the junction contained 1 base not matched to a gene. This CDR3 contains 15 residues. The CDR3 nucleotides read TGTGCCAGCAGTTTGACTAGCGGGACCTCCTACGAGCAGTACTTC. This translates into CASSLTSGTSYEQYF.

The gene calls are TRBV6-5 and TRBJ2-7; either TRBD1 or TRBD2 may fit D (6 bases each). This CDR3 region has 17 residues. Between the trimmed V and J ends, which lost 4 bases and 3 bases, there was a span of 22 bases. Germline loops: CDR1 MNHEY, CDR2 SVGAGI. The CDR3 loop is CASSSLPAGHVSYEQYF. In nucleotides, the CDR3 is TGTGCCAGCAGTTCCCTCCCGGCGGGACATGTAAGCTACGAGCAGTACTTC.

The rearrangement links TRBV5-6 to TRBJ1-5, with no clear D. The V gene's germline CDR1 is SGHDT and CDR2 YYEEEE. This CDR3 region has 15 residues. Trimming left V 2 bases short and J 2 bases short, with 11 bases between. CDR3 in DNA: TGTGCCAGCAGCTTCGGCTCTCGGGGCAATCAGCCCCAGCATTTT. This translates into CASSFGSRGNQPQHF.

The chain carries TRBV14 and TRBJ1-1; 8 bases agree with TRBD1. The CDR3 is 17 residues long. Germline assignment: CDR1 SGHDN and CDR2 FVKESK. The ends lost 3 bases at V and 0 bases at J; junction bases unmatched: 9. CDR3 amino acids: CASSHRKTGGMNTEAFF. The DNA for the CDR3 is TGTGCCAGCAGCCACCGAAAAACAGGGGGGATGAACACTGAAGCTTTCTTT. The whole variable domain, filled in from reference TRBV14 and TRBJ1-1, reads EAGVTQFPSHSVIEKGQTVTLRCDPISGHDNLYWYRRVMGKEIKFLLHFVKESKQDESGMPNNRFLAERTGGTYSTLKVQPAELEDSGVYFCASSHRKTGGMNTEAFFGQGTRLTVV.

The CDR3 spells CASSSRTGSGQYF. The CDR3 DNA reads as TGCGCCAGCAGCTCTCGGACTGGCAGCGGGCAGTACTTC. The gene calls are TRBV5-1 and TRBJ2-7; D may be TRBD2 (5 bases). Trimming took 3 bases from V and 9 from J, leaving 16 bases between them. The CDR3 length is 13 residues. Germline CDR1 and CDR2: SGHRS and YFSETQ.

The chain uses TRBV2 and TRBJ1-5, with D hard to call. Deletions cut 6 bases from V and 11 bases from J, with 20 bases between. This CDR3 spans 14 amino acids. The germline CDR1 and CDR2 sequences are SNHLY and FYNNEI. CDR3 region: CASSARDFPVAQHF. The DNA for the CDR3 is TGTGCCAGCAGCGCCCGGGATTTCCCAGTGGCCCAGCATTTT.

This chain joins TRBV27 and TRBJ1-5, with 7 bases lining up with TRBD1. The CDR3 runs 17 residues. V was clipped by 5 bases and J by 2 bases; unmatched bases: 12. The germline V gene has CDR1 MNHEY and CDR2 SMNVEV (reference sequence). The CDR3 spells CASSLRQGFPRNQPQHF. The CDR3 DNA reads TGTGCCAGCAGTCTCCGACAGGGCTTTCCCCGCAATCAGCCCCAGCATTTT.

The CDR3 region has the DNA TGTGCCAGTAGTATAGGGGGGGCCTACAATGAGCAGTTCTTC. It specifies CASSIGGAYNEQFF. This chain connects TRBV19 to TRBJ2-1, with a possible D match to TRBD2 (6 bases). The V gene's germline CDR1 is LNHDA and CDR2 SQIVND (reference sequence). This CDR3 region has 14 residues. The V gene lost 1 base and the J gene lost 2 bases, with 6 bases spanning the gap.

The chain combines TRBV4-1 with TRBJ2-7; D possibly corresponds to TRBD1 (5 bases). The germline CDR1 and CDR2 sequences are MGHRA and YSYEKL. Deletions cut 0 bases from V and 2 bases from J, with 8 bases between. This CDR3 is built from 14 residues. The CDR3 DNA reads as TGCGCCAGCAGCCAAGATGGGGCGGCCTACGAGCAGTACTTC. Its translation: CASSQDGAAYEQYF.

This chain links TRBV12-3 or TRBV12-4 with TRBJ1-1, with D tentatively TRBD1 (6 bases). The CDR3 length is 14 residues. V dropped 3 bases and J dropped 2 bases, with 10 bases sitting between them. The CDR3 coding sequence is TGTGCCAGCAGTTTTAGGACAGTTAACACTGAAGCTTTCTTT. Its translation: CASSFRTVNTEAFF.

In this sample, this clonotype turned up once. The rearrangement links TRBV19 to TRBJ2-1, with D perhaps TRBD2 (5 bases). The germline gives CDR1 LNHDA, CDR2 SQIVND (reference sequence). The CDR3 spans 13 residues. Trimming left V 3 bases short and J 10 bases short, with 13 bases between. CDR3 sequence (DNA): TGTGCCAGTAGTATGGACTTCCCTGGGGAGCAGTTCTTC. This gives the protein CASSMDFPGEQFF.

The chain couples TRBV14 to TRBJ2-1; 9 bases are shared with TRBD1. The CDR3 has 13 amino acids. Germline values: CDR1 SGHDN, CDR2 FVKESK. Unmatched junction bases numbered 4, after V lost 4 bases and J lost 9 bases. CDR3 bases: TGTGCCAGCAGCCCAGACAGGGGGGGTGAGCAGTTCTTC. It specifies CASSPDRGGEQFF.

The rearrangement uses TRBV11-2 and TRBJ2-1; D remains ambiguous. Germline CDR1 SGHAT, CDR2 FQNNGV. V lost 10 bases, J lost 4 bases, and 8 bases lay in between. The CDR3 runs 11 residues. The CDR3 sequence: CATDDYNEQFF. CDR3 DNA: TGTGCCACCGACGATTACAATGAGCAGTTCTTC.

V is TRBV6-1 and J is TRBJ2-2; D is possibly TRBD2 (5 bases). V was pared by 8 bases and J by 5 bases, with 21 bases between. Per the germline V gene, CDR1 is MNHNS and CDR2 is SASEGT. The CDR3 has 16 residues. CDR3 sequence: CASQSYGESVTGELFF. The CDR3, as DNA: TGTGCCAGCCAGTCGTATGGGGAGTCAGTGACCGGGGAGCTGTTTTTT.

V gene TRBV9 combines with J gene TRBJ1-1; 7 nucleotides align to TRBD1. The germline CDR1 and CDR2 sequences are SGDLS and YYNGEE. The CDR3 spans 15 residues. V was clipped by 4 bases and J by 3 bases; unmatched bases: 9. CDR3: CASSLGQSSDTEAFF. In DNA, the CDR3 is TGTGCCAGCAGCTTGGGACAGTCATCGGACACTGAAGCTTTCTTT.

With regard to this clonotype: One base away lies a much larger clone, so this may be a sequencing read error. The rearrangement joins TRBV28 to TRBJ2-1, with D hard to call. V lost 6 bases to trimming and J lost 8 bases, with 11 bases between them. The CDR3 is made up of 12 amino acids. Germline loops: CDR1 MDHEN, CDR2 SYDVKM. The CDR3 reads CASSPGYHEQFF. CDR3 nucleotides: TGTGCCAGCAGCCCCGGGTACCATGAGCAGTTCTTC.

V is TRBV6-5 and J is TRBJ1-1, with a weak D call TRBD1 (5 bases). The germline gives CDR1 MNHEY, CDR2 SVGAGI. CDR3 length equals 14 residues. V was cut by 1 base and J by 4 bases, with 10 bases left in between. The CDR3 reads CASSYFQGTTEAFF. The CDR3, as DNA: TGTGCCAGCAGTTACTTCCAAGGGACCACTGAAGCTTTCTTT.

In this sample, this clonotype turned up once. V and J are TRBV9 and TRBJ2-7, with 7 bases lining up with TRBD1. Trimming cost V 4 bases and J 3 bases; bases outside gene matches: 13. Germline V CDR1 and CDR2: SGDLS, YYNGEE. The CDR3 contains 16 residues. In DNA form, the CDR3 reads TGTGCCAGCAGCTCGCCCCGACAGGGTGGAAACTACGAGCAGTACTTC. Translated: CASSSPRQGGNYEQYF.

The gene calls are TRBV27 and TRBJ2-7, with TRBD2 matching 13 bases. Germline loops: CDR1 MNHEY, CDR2 SMNVEV (reference sequence). The CDR3 spans 20 residues. V was clipped by 5 bases and J by 9 bases; unmatched bases: 25. CDR3 region: CASSPLPGTSGAGGSMGQYF. The CDR3 bases are TGTGCCAGCAGTCCCCTCCCCGGGACTAGCGGGGCAGGGGGTTCGATGGGGCAGTACTTC.

This rearrangement joins TRBV7-9 to TRBJ1-1, with a tentative D call TRBD1 (6 bases). Trimming removed 9 bases at V and 0 bases at J, with 11 bases between. This CDR3 is built from 13 residues. CDR1 is SEHNR, CDR2 FQNEAQ, per germline (reference sequence). CDR3 amino acids: CASLDSMNTEAFF. The DNA of the CDR3 is TGTGCCAGTTTGGACAGCATGAACACTGAAGCTTTCTTT.